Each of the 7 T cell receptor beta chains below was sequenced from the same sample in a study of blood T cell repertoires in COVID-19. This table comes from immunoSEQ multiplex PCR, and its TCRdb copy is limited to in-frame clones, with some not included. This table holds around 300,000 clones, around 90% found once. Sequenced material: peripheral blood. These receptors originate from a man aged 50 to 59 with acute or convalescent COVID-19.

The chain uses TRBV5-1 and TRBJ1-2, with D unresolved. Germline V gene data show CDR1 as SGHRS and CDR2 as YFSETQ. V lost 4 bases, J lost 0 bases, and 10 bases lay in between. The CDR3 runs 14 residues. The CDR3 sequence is CASSGQTSNYGYTF. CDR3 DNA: TGCGCCAGCAGCGGGCAGACGTCTAACTATGGCTACACCTTC.

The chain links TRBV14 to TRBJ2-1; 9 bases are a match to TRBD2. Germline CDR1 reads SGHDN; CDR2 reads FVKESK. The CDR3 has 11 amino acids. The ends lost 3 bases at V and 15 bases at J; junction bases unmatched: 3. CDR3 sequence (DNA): TGTGCCAGCAGCCAGCGGGGGGGTCTGTTCTTC. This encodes CASSQRGGLFF.

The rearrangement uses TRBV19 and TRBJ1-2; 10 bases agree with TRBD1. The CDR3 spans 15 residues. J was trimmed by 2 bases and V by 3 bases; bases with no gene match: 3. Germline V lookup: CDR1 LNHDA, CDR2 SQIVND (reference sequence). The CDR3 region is CASSIGTGDNYGYTF. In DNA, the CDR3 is TGTGCCAGTAGTATCGGGACAGGGGACAACTATGGCTACACCTTC.

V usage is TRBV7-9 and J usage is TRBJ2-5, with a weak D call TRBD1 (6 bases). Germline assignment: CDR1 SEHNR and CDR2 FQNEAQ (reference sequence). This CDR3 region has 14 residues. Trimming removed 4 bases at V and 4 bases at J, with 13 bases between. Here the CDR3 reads CASSSGQFGETQYF. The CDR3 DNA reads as TGTGCCAGCAGCTCCGGACAGTTTGGAGAGACCCAGTACTTC.

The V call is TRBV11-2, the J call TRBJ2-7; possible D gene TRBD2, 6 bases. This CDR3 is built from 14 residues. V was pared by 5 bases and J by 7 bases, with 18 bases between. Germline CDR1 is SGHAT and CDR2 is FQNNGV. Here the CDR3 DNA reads TGTGCCAGCAGCCTCGAACCCGGGAGCCGGGAGCAGTACTTC. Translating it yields CASSLEPGSREQYF.

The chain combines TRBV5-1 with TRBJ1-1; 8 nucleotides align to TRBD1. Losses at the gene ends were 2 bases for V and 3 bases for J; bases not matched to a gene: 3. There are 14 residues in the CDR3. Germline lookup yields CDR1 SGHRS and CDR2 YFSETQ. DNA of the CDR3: TGCGCCAGCAGCTTACAGGGGGGTGACACTGAAGCTTTCTTT. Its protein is CASSLQGGDTEAFF.

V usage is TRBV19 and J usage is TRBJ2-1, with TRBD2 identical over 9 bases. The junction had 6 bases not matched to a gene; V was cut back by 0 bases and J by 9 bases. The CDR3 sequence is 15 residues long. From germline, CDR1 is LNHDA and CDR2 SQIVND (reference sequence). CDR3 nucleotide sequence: TGTGCCAGTAGTATAGATAGCGGGGGCCGGGGTGAGCAGTTCTTC. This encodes CASSIDSGGRGEQFF.